This entry features one T cell receptor beta chain sequence. As yet, its antigen is unknown. Germline values: CDR1 SQVTM, CDR2 ANQGSEA. Deletions cut 3 bases from V and 2 bases from J, with 13 bases between. The CDR3 runs 14 residues. This sample is drawn from a study of CD8+ T cells in alopecia areata. Study-level background: Treatment of the treated patients consisted of oral tofacitinib, 5 to 10 mg twice daily. Study-level points and caveats: Scalp data also include sequences from resident alphabeta T cells of normal skin. Lesional tissue from the scalp (especially in alopecia totalis/universalis) showed higher clonality than normal scalp.

Following extraction, RNA underwent reverse transcription to cDNA, which served as the sequencing template. Assay: immunoSEQ multiplex PCR; the TCRdb copy retains only in-frame clones and omits some. The sample lists 45,000 to 70,000 clones, 90% to 97% occurring once. The V gene is TRBV29-1, the J gene TRBJ2-5; D ambiguous. This clonotype was obtained from a human donor with alopecia areata. The sample was CD8+ T cells sorted from blood, taken at week 0. CDR3 amino acids: CSVDGSVPQETQYF. The CDR3 DNA sequence: TGCAGCGTTGATGGCTCCGTCCCACAAGAGACCCAGTACTTC. The whole variable domain, remainder taken from reference TRBV29-1 and TRBJ2-5, is SAVISQKPSRDICQRGTSLTIQCQVDSQVTMMFWYRQQPGQSLTLIATANQGSEATYESGFVIDKFPISRPNLTFSTLTVSNMSPEDSSIYLCSVDGSVPQETQYFGPGTRLLVL.